The next 17 T cell receptor beta chains were all read from a single sample in a study of control samples from healthy donors and cancer patients. Assay used: immunoSEQ multiplex PCR; TCRdb lists only in-frame clones, some missing. The sample includes 190,000 or so clones, roughly 91% seen only once; the top ten take more than 1.1%. Material for sequencing was blood. These receptors were obtained from a man between 18 and 29 years old in good health.

This clone was seen only once. The chain's CDR3 is CASKKGAAYEQYF. CDR3 DNA: TGTGCCAGCAAAAAAGGCGCGGCCTACGAGCAGTACTTC. The chain recombines TRBV6-5 with TRBJ2-7; D ambiguous. V was pared by 7 bases and J by 2 bases, with 12 bases between. This CDR3 region has 13 residues. Germline V gene data show CDR1 as MNHEY and CDR2 as SVGAGI.

This rearrangement joins TRBV7-3 to TRBJ2-1; D might be TRBD2 (5 bases). Looked up from germline, CDR1 is SGHTA and CDR2 is FQGTGA. The V gene lost 1 base and the J gene lost 5 bases, with 9 bases spanning the gap. The CDR3 extends over 14 amino acids. CDR3 nucleotides: TGTGCCAGCAGCTTAATTATCGGGGACAATGAGCAGTTCTTC. Its translation: CASSLIIGDNEQFF.

The gene calls are TRBV21-1 and TRBJ2-1; TRBD2, as called in the table, went unchecked against the DNA. TRBV21-1 is a recognized pseudogene. This CDR3 contains 14 residues. CDR3 amino acids: CASSGRPLAREQFF. The CDR3 coding sequence is TGTGCCAGCAGCGGTCGGCCACTAGCGCGCGAGCAGTTCTTC.

V is TRBV10-3 and J is TRBJ2-5; 7 bases line up with TRBD2. CDR1 is ENHRY and CDR2 is SYGVKD in the germline V gene. The length of the CDR3 is 14 residues. The V and J ends lost 3 bases and 4 bases, in that order; junction bases with no gene match: 5. The CDR3 sequence is CAISEQREGETQYF. The CDR3 nucleotides are TGTGCCATCAGTGAACAAAGGGAGGGAGAGACCCAGTACTTC.

The chain uses TRBV7-6 and TRBJ1-2, with a weak D call TRBD1 (6 bases). CDR3 length: 17 amino acids. V was trimmed by 0 bases and J by 0 bases, leaving 14 bases between them. Per germline, CDR1 SGHVS and CDR2 FNYEAQ. DNA for the CDR3: TGTGCCAGCAGCTTAGCCTCAGGGGCCAACCCTAACTATGGCTACACCTTC. Translation: CASSLASGANPNYGYTF.

The chain joins TRBV18 to TRBJ2-3; D gene ambiguous. CDR3 length: 15 residues. V gave up 2 bases and J gave up 5 bases, with 14 bases separating them. Germline V gene lookup returns CDR1 KGHSH and CDR2 LQKENI. As DNA, the CDR3 is TGTGCCAGCTCACCAGGGCAGGTCAACGGAGATACGCAGTATTTT. This sequence encodes CASSPGQVNGDTQYF. The whole variable domain, filled in from reference TRBV18 and TRBJ2-3, reads NAGVMQNPRHLVRRRGQEARLRCSPMKGHSHVYWYRQLPEEGLKFMVYLQKENIIDESGMPKERFSAEFPKEGPSILRIQQVVRGDSAAYFCASSPGQVNGDTQYFGPGTRLTVL.

The rearrangement joins TRBV3-1 (or the pseudogene TRBV3-2) to TRBJ1-6; D gene ambiguous. Germline CDR1 LGHDT, CDR2 YNNKEL (reference sequence). The V gene lost 1 base and the J gene lost 10 bases, with 14 bases spanning the gap. The CDR3 totals 15 residues. The CDR3 DNA reads TGTGCCAGCAGCCAAGTCGTGGAATTAGGGTCACCCCTCCACTTT. Its translation is CASSQVVELGSPLHF.

The genes are TRBV2 and TRBJ1-4, with D perhaps matching TRBD1 (6 bases). The CDR3 has 14 amino acids. Germline-derived CDR1 and CDR2 are SNHLY and FYNNEI. Trimming stripped 6 bases from V and 8 bases from J, with 16 bases between. The CDR3 sequence: CASSADSKDEKLFF. The CDR3, as DNA: TGTGCCAGCAGCGCGGACAGCAAGGACGAAAAACTGTTTTTT.

The gene calls are TRBV19 and TRBJ2-1; D possibly corresponds to TRBD1 (6 bases). Germline V gene data show CDR1 as LNHDA and CDR2 as SQIVND (reference sequence). Trimming removed 0 bases from V and 6 bases from J, with 15 bases in between. The CDR3 runs 16 residues. This CDR3 reads CASSIEGQGRLNEQFF. CDR3 bases: TGTGCCAGTAGTATAGAGGGGCAGGGGCGTCTCAATGAGCAGTTCTTC.

The genes are TRBV30 and TRBJ1-1, with D possibly being TRBD1 (5 bases). The germline V and J ends were trimmed by 2 bases and 4 bases, with 23 bases remaining between them. The CDR3 extends over 17 amino acids. CDR1 and CDR2 (germline): GTSNPN, SVGIG (reference sequence). This CDR3 reads CAWSRSKTGRSTTEAFF. The CDR3 bases are TGTGCCTGGAGTCGAAGTAAAACAGGTCGGAGTACCACTGAAGCTTTCTTT.

This chain connects TRBV18 to TRBJ2-7; the D gene is possibly TRBD1 (6 bases). Germline V gives CDR1 KGHSH, CDR2 LQKENI. The CDR3 is 15 amino acids. V was shortened by 3 bases and J by 5 bases, with 17 bases between the two germline ends. The CDR3 protein is CASSPNTEQGHEQYF. The CDR3 DNA sequence: TGTGCCAGCTCACCTAACACCGAACAGGGTCACGAGCAGTACTTC.

V and J are TRBV9 and TRBJ1-1, with 7 bases identical to TRBD1. The CDR3 is 16 amino acids. Germline V gene lookup returns CDR1 SGDLS and CDR2 YYNGEE. Trimming removed 0 bases from V and 4 bases from J; junction bases left unmatched: 9. Here the CDR3 reads CASSVDWMAGGTEAFF. Here the CDR3 DNA reads TGTGCCAGCAGCGTAGATTGGATGGCAGGGGGCACTGAAGCTTTCTTT.

As for this clone: Within the sample, other DNA sequences also encode this same CDR3. The CDR3 region has the DNA TGTGCCAGCAGCGTAGCTATGGGTGGAGGGGGGGCCACAGATACGCAGTATTTT. This gives the protein CASSVAMGGGGATDTQYF. This chain joins TRBV9 and TRBJ2-3; D is perhaps TRBD2 (7 bases). V was pared by 0 bases and J by 2 bases, with 19 bases between. The V gene's germline CDR1 is SGDLS and CDR2 YYNGEE. This CDR3 is 18 amino acids long.

This clone occurred once. The chain combines TRBV4-1 with TRBJ2-5; a possible D gene is TRBD2 (5 bases). Trimming shortened V by 0 bases and J by 5 bases, and 10 bases separated the two germline ends. Germline V gene data show CDR1 as MGHRA and CDR2 as YSYEKL. The CDR3 consists of 14 residues. CDR3 sequence (DNA): TGCGCCAGCAGCCAAGAGGAACCGGGGGAGACCCAGTACTTC. It specifies CASSQEEPGETQYF.

Here the CDR3 reads CASSEGEYNEQFF. DNA for the CDR3: TGTGCCAGCAGTGAAGGTGAATACAATGAGCAGTTCTTC. The chain carries TRBV2 and TRBJ2-1; D is ambiguous. V was shortened by 1 base and J by 4 bases, with 5 bases between the two germline ends. Germline values: CDR1 SNHLY, CDR2 FYNNEI. The CDR3 extends over 13 amino acids.

The chain's CDR3 is CASGFSGGGGLHEQFF. The CDR3 nucleotides are TGTGCTAGTGGTTTTAGCGGGGGGGGCGGCCTACATGAGCAGTTCTTC. The J gene is TRBJ2-1, the V gene TRBV12-5, with 11 bases identical to TRBD2. From germline, CDR1 is LGHNT and CDR2 FRNRAP. The CDR3 totals 16 residues. Trimming removed 3 bases from V and 8 bases from J; junction bases left unmatched: 9.

This CDR3 is CASSSPGSGQETQYF. The DNA of the CDR3 is TGTGCCAGCAGTTCTCCGGGTTCCGGGCAGGAGACCCAGTACTTC. The chain links TRBV6-5 to TRBJ2-5; no firm D call. The CDR3 runs to 15 residues. Germline V gives CDR1 MNHEY, CDR2 SVGAGI. Between the trimmed V and J ends, which lost 4 bases and 5 bases, there was a span of 17 bases.